This is a list of T cell receptor beta chains from one sample in a study of blood T cell repertoires in COVID-19. Sequenced by immunoSEQ multiplex PCR; TCRdb stores in-frame clones only, minus some. The sample has approximately 210,000 clones, roughly nine tenths seen once. The sequenced material came from PBMCs or T cells enriched from blood (not recorded which). These receptors were obtained from a woman between 25 and 40 years old who had recovered from COVID-19. Both conserved end residues are part of each CDR3. D genes are given only for firm matches. Size is stated for part of the rows, as once, few or many counts, or as a class when the clone is expanded.

V,D,size,J,CDR3,DNA
TRBV18,TRBD1,NA,TRBJ1-1,CASSRGQESNEAFF,TGTGCCAGCTCGCGGGGACAGGAAAGCAATGAAGCTTTCTTT
TRBV6-5,NA,once,TRBJ1-4,CASRSGTANEKLFF,TGTGCCAGCAGAAGCGGGACGGCAAATGAAAAACTGTTTTTT
TRBV7-6,TRBD2,NA,TRBJ2-3,CASSRGLERTDTQYF,TGTGCCAGCAGCCGAGGACTAGAACGCACAGATACGCAGTATTTT
TRBV19,NA,NA,TRBJ2-1,CASSGHNAYNEQFF,TGTGCCAGTAGTGGACATAACGCCTACAATGAGCAGTTCTTC
TRBV9,NA,few,TRBJ1-1,CASSVGQSQTEAFF,TGTGCCAGCAGCGTAGGACAGAGTCAAACTGAAGCTTTCTTT
TRBV6-6,TRBD1,once,TRBJ2-2,CASMDRGQGRGGELFF,TGTGCCAGCATGGATAGGGGACAGGGACGAGGCGGGGAGCTGTTTTTT
TRBV5-1,TRBD1,NA,TRBJ1-4,CASSLGDRGPEKLFF,TGCGCCAGCAGCTTGGGGGACAGGGGACCAGAAAAACTGTTTTTT
TRBV3-1/TRBV3-2,NA,NA,TRBJ2-2,CASSHSREEGGELFF,TGTGCCAGCAGCCACTCGAGGGAGGAAGGCGGGGAGCTGTTTTTT
TRBV27,TRBD1,NA,TRBJ1-1,CASRAAGTGAMGAFF,TGTGCCAGCAGAGCCGCCGGGACAGGGGCGATGGGAGCTTTCTTT
TRBV21-1,NA,NA,TRBJ2-3,CASTKAEASGSTDTQYF,TGTGCCAGCACCAAAGCGGAGGCTAGCGGGAGCACAGATACGCAGTATTTT
TRBV19,NA,NA,TRBJ1-1,CASSPPHRTSLDTEAFF,TGTGCCAGTAGTCCCCCCCACAGGACCTCCTTGGACACTGAAGCTTTCTTT
TRBV7-9,TRBD2,NA,TRBJ2-1,CASSLARLADQNEQFF,TGTGCCAGCAGCTTAGCACGACTAGCGGACCAGAATGAGCAGTTCTTC
TRBV19,NA,few,TRBJ1-6,CASSIADGGRNYNSPLHF,TGTGCCAGTAGTATAGCTGACGGGGGACGGAACTATAATTCACCCCTCCACTTT
TRBV3-1/TRBV3-2,TRBD2,NA,TRBJ2-5,CASSLGRTSWNKETQYF,TGTGCCAGCAGCCTAGGACGGACTAGCTGGAACAAAGAGACCCAGTACTTC
TRBV11-2,NA,NA,TRBJ1-2,CASSTLQGGYYGYTF,TGTGCCAGCAGCACACTACAGGGAGGGTACTATGGCTACACCTTC
TRBV10-3,NA,NA,TRBJ2-3,CAISRLESTDTQYF,TGTGCCATCTCCCGACTAGAGAGCACAGATACGCAGTATTTT
TRBV27,NA,NA,TRBJ2-1,CASSLSSYSLYNEQFF,TGTGCCAGCAGTTTATCGAGCTACTCTCTTTACAATGAGCAGTTCTTC
TRBV18,NA,NA,TRBJ2-3,CASAPGQRADTQYF,TGTGCCAGCGCCCCCGGGCAGAGGGCAGATACGCAGTATTTT
TRBV19,TRBD2,NA,TRBJ2-1,CASTPSLGLAGYNEQFF,TGTGCCAGTACCCCCTCTTTGGGACTAGCGGGATACAATGAGCAGTTCTTC
TRBV6-4,NA,NA,TRBJ1-1,CASSDRANTEAFF,TGTGCCAGCAGCGACAGAGCGAACACTGAAGCTTTCTTT
TRBV4-2,TRBD1,few,TRBJ1-2,CASSRETGSYGYTF,TGTGCCAGCAGCCGAGAGACAGGGAGCTATGGCTACACCTTC
TRBV5-1,NA,NA,TRBJ2-7,CASSTTGPYEQYF,TGCGCCAGCAGCACTACAGGGCCCTACGAGCAGTACTTC
TRBV6-2/TRBV6-3,TRBD1,few,TRBJ2-7,CASSYFPGQGYEQYF,TGTGCCAGCAGTTACTTCCCGGGACAGGGCTACGAGCAGTACTTC
TRBV7-6,TRBD1,NA,TRBJ1-5,CASSSGQGGYSNQPQHF,TGTGCCAGCAGCTCTGGACAGGGTGGCTATAGCAATCAGCCCCAGCATTTT
TRBV6-6,TRBD1,NA,TRBJ1-5,CASSPHWDRGPVGLGSNQPQHF,TGTGCCAGCAGTCCTCATTGGGACAGGGGCCCCGTGGGACTGGGTAGCAATCAGCCCCAGCATTTT
TRBV24-1,TRBD1,NA,TRBJ2-1,CATSASGQGPDNEQFF,TGTGCCACCAGTGCGTCGGGACAGGGACCCGACAATGAGCAGTTCTTC
TRBV6-1,NA,few,TRBJ1-6,CASSERGGNNSPLHF,TGTGCCAGCAGTGAACGTGGAGGAAATAATTCACCCCTCCACTTT